Reported below is one T cell receptor beta chain. What it binds is not known. The data stem from a study of post-analysis software for immune sequencing data. Regarding the study as a whole: In patients, about 5 TRBV segments were more frequent than in controls, with TRBV5-6, TRBV5-1 and TRBV20-1 among them.

Germline values: CDR1 SGHRS, CDR2 YFSETQ. V trimming: 2 bases; J trimming: 0 bases; junction bases outside the gene matches: 10. The CDR3 sequence is 18 residues long. Built from TCR beta cDNA, the libraries had unique molecular identifiers in them. Input amounts of 1 to 10 million T cells were used. These gave 500,000 or so cDNA molecules, so each molecule approximated one T cell. TCRdb called the PCR reads again in MiXCR, with one record for every CDR3 protein. This table holds hundreds of thousands of distinct CDR3 sequences, 25% to 30% found once. The chain links TRBV5-1 to TRBJ2-1; 8 bases line up with TRBD1. This TCR was sampled from a girl between 5 and 17 years old with multiple sclerosis. Sequencing was done on a sample of blood. CDR3 nucleotides: TGCGCCAGCAGCTTCCCGACTGAAACAGGGGGCTCCTACAATGAGCAGTTCTTC. This gives the protein CASSFPTETGGSYNEQFF.